This T cell receptor beta chain was recorded in a study of a mutant IDH1 vaccine in newly diagnosed glioma. The overall study: The week-35 safety follow-up was V12, and the week-47 study end was V13.

The time point here: week 47, end of study. Doses comprised 300 ug of mutant IDH1 20-mer peptide each, plus topical imiquimod. With respect to this clone: The antigen remains unidentified.

Libraries were prepared by immunoSEQ multiplex PCR; TCRdb keeps only in-frame clonotypes and omits some of them. The table records 20,000 to 25,000 clones, 84% of them present only once. V lost 10 bases, J lost 7 bases, and 11 bases stayed unmatched. This CDR3 contains 14 residues. CDR1 is LNHDA and CDR2 is SQIVND in the germline V gene (reference sequence). The material was PBMCs, obtained from a glioma patient whose treatment included an IDH1 peptide vaccine. J is TRBJ1-4 and V is TRBV19, with 8 bases matching TRBD1. The receptor's source is a man in his forties or fifties with glioma. The CDR3 region is CATGTGALIEKLFF. CDR3 DNA sequence: TGTGCCACCGGGACAGGCGCTTTAATTGAAAAACTGTTTTTT.